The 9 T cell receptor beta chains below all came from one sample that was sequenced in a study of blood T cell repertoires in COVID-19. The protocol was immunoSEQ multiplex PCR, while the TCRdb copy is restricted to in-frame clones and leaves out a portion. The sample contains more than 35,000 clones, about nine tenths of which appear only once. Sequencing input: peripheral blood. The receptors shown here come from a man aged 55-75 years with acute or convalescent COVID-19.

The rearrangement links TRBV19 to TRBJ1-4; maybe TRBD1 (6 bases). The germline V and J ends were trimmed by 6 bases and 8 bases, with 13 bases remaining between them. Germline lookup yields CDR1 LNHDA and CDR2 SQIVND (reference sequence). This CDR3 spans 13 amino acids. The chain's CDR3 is CASSRSQGEKLFF. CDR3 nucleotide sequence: TGTGCCAGTAGCCGATCCCAGGGGGAAAAACTGTTTTTT. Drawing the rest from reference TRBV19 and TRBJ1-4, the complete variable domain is DGGITQSPKYLFRKEGQNVTLSCEQNLNHDAMYWYRQDPGQGLRLIYYSQIVNDFQKGDIAEGYSVSREKKESFPLTVTSAQKNPTAFYLCASSRSQGEKLFFGSGTQLSVL.

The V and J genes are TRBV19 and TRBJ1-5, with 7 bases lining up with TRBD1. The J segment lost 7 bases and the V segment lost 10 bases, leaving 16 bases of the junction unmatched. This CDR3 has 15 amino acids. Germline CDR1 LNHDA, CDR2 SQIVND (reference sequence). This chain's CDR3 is CATGVEGAVSQPQHF. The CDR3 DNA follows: TGTGCCACCGGAGTGGAGGGGGCGGTAAGCCAGCCCCAGCATTTT.

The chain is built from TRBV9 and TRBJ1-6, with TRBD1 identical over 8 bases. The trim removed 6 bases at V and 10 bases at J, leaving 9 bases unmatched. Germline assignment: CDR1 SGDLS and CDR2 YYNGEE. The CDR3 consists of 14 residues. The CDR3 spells CASTLDRGQSPLHF. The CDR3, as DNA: TGTGCCAGCACCCTAGACAGGGGACAATCACCCCTCCACTTT.

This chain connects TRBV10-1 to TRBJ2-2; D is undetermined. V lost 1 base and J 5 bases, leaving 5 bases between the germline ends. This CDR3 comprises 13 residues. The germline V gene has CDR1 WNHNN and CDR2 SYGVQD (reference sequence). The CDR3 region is CASSEFSTGELFF. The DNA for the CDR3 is TGCGCCAGCAGTGAGTTTAGTACCGGGGAGCTGTTTTTT.

The CDR3: CASSLETGSNSPLHF. DNA of the CDR3: TGCGCCAGCAGCTTGGAGACGGGGTCTAATTCACCCCTCCACTTT. This chain connects TRBV5-1 to TRBJ1-6; D not resolved. The V end was cut by 0 bases, the J end by 6 bases, with 10 bases between. The CDR3 is 15 amino acids. The V gene's germline CDR1 is SGHRS and CDR2 YFSETQ.

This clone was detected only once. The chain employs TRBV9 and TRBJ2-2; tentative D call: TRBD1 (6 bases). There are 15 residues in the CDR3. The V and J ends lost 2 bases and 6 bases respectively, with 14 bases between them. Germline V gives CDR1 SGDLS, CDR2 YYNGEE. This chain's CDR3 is CASSVSPGESGELFF. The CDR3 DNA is TGTGCCAGCAGCGTTTCCCCAGGGGAGTCCGGGGAGCTGTTTTTT.

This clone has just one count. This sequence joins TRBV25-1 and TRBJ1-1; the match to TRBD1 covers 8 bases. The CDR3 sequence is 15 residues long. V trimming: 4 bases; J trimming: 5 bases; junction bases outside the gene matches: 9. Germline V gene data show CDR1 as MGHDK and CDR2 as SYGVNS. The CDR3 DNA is TGTGCCAGCAGTGTTCGGACAGGGATAGTGACTGAAGCTTTCTTT. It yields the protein CASSVRTGIVTEAFF.

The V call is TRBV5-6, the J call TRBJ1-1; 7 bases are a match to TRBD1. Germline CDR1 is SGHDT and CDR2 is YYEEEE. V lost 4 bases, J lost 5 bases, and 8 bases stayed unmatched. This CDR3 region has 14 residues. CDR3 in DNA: TGTGCCAGCAGCGTATCAGGGGGTCGGACTGAAGCTTTCTTT. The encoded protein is CASSVSGGRTEAFF.

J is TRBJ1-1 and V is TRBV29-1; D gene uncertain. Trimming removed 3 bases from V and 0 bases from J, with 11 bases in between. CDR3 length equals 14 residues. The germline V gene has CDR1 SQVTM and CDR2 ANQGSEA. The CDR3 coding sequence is TGCAGCGTTGACAGAACTAGCTTGAACACTGAAGCTTTCTTT. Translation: CSVDRTSLNTEAFF.